This is a list of T cell receptor beta chains from one sample in a study of shared clonotypes between healthy human individuals. Here immunoSEQ multiplex PCR was the method, and the copy in TCRdb shows in-frame clones only, minus some. The table lists fewer than 850,000 clones, 80% to 95% of them singletons. What was sequenced was memory CD8+ T cells from PBMCs. Source of these receptors: a man aged 18 to 29 in good health. Some clones in this sample may be carry-over from other donors' samples. CDR3s include the opening cysteine and the closing phenylalanine or tryptophan. A D gene is named only where the DNA matches it firmly. For some rows the clone size is stated as once, few or many, or as a class when expanded; others skip it.

CDR3 length: 13; clone size: once; J gene: TRBJ1-1; D gene: TRBD1; V gene: TRBV5-1; CDR3 protein: CASSPGGATEAFF; CDR3 DNA: TGCGCCAGCAGCCCAGGGGGGGCCACTGAAGCTTTCTTT
CDR3 length: 15; clone size: once; J gene: TRBJ1-1; D gene: TRBD1; V gene: TRBV28; CDR3 protein: CASSLYRGLNTEAFF; CDR3 DNA: TGTGCCAGCAGTTTATACAGGGGGCTAAACACTGAAGCTTTCTTT
CDR3 length: 11; clone size: once; J gene: TRBJ2-5; D gene: NA; V gene: TRBV7-9; CDR3 protein: CASSSDWAWYF; CDR3 DNA: TGTGCCAGCAGCTCCGACTGGGCGTGGTACTTC
CDR3 length: 14; clone size: NA; J gene: TRBJ2-1; D gene: NA; V gene: TRBV11-2; CDR3 protein: CASSLVGRANEQFF; CDR3 DNA: TGTGCCAGCAGCTTAGTGGGGCGGGCCAATGAGCAGTTCTTC
CDR3 length: 16; clone size: NA; J gene: TRBJ2-3; D gene: TRBD1; V gene: TRBV15; CDR3 protein: CATSTTGVVSTDTQYF; CDR3 DNA: TGTGCCACCAGCACGACAGGGGTTGTGAGCACAGATACGCAGTATTTT
CDR3 length: 12; clone size: NA; J gene: TRBJ2-7; D gene: NA; V gene: TRBV7-3; CDR3 protein: CASSPGDYEQYF; CDR3 DNA: TGTGCCAGCAGCCCAGGAGACTACGAGCAGTACTTC
CDR3 length: 16; clone size: NA; J gene: TRBJ1-3; D gene: NA; V gene: TRBV7-9; CDR3 protein: CASSLEGRLSGNTIYF; CDR3 DNA: TGTGCCAGCAGCTTAGAGGGCAGGCTTTCTGGAAACACCATATATTTT
CDR3 length: 14; clone size: NA; J gene: TRBJ1-4; D gene: NA; V gene: TRBV10-3; CDR3 protein: CAISEWQGNEKLFF; CDR3 DNA: TGTGCCATCAGTGAGTGGCAGGGGAATGAAAAACTGTTTTTT
CDR3 length: 17; clone size: NA; J gene: TRBJ2-5; D gene: TRBD1; V gene: TRBV9; CDR3 protein: CASSHEGTGGNQETQYF; CDR3 DNA: TGTGCCAGCAGCCACGAAGGGACAGGGGGCAACCAAGAGACCCAGTACTTC
CDR3 length: 15; clone size: many; J gene: TRBJ2-1; D gene: NA; V gene: TRBV6-5; CDR3 protein: CASRTIGDPRDEQFF; CDR3 DNA: TGTGCCAGCAGGACTATAGGGGACCCCCGGGATGAGCAGTTCTTC
CDR3 length: 15; clone size: NA; J gene: TRBJ1-4; D gene: NA; V gene: TRBV7-9; CDR3 protein: CASSSRVATNEKLFF; CDR3 DNA: TGTGCCAGCAGCTCTAGAGTTGCAACTAATGAAAAACTGTTTTTT
CDR3 length: 16; clone size: NA; J gene: TRBJ2-7; D gene: NA; V gene: TRBV7-8; CDR3 protein: CASSLARRSGFNEQYF; CDR3 DNA: TGTGCCAGCAGCTTAGCGCGAAGGTCGGGGTTCAACGAGCAGTACTTC
CDR3 length: 15; clone size: once; J gene: TRBJ2-1; D gene: TRBD1; V gene: TRBV18; CDR3 protein: CASSPRDRSNNEQFF; CDR3 DNA: TGTGCCAGCTCACCTCGGGACAGGAGCAACAATGAGCAGTTCTTC
CDR3 length: 11; clone size: NA; J gene: TRBJ1-4; D gene: NA; V gene: TRBV6-6; CDR3 protein: CASMELQKLFF; CDR3 DNA: TGTGCCAGCATGGAGCTGCAAAAACTGTTTTTT
CDR3 length: 15; clone size: NA; J gene: TRBJ2-7; D gene: TRBD2; V gene: TRBV11-3; CDR3 protein: CASSSGLAGDYEQYF; CDR3 DNA: TGTGCCAGCAGCTCGGGACTAGCGGGAGATTACGAGCAGTACTTC
CDR3 length: 14; clone size: NA; J gene: TRBJ1-1; D gene: TRBD1; V gene: TRBV7-7; CDR3 protein: CASSSRDRETEAFF; CDR3 DNA: TGTGCCAGCAGCTCCAGGGACAGGGAGACTGAAGCTTTCTTT
CDR3 length: 14; clone size: NA; J gene: TRBJ2-7; D gene: TRBD1; V gene: TRBV5-1; CDR3 protein: CASSRTGLNYEQYF; CDR3 DNA: TGCGCCAGCAGCAGGACAGGGCTCAATTACGAGCAGTACTTC
CDR3 length: 15; clone size: NA; J gene: TRBJ1-5; D gene: NA; V gene: TRBV4-2; CDR3 protein: CASSQDQGWNQPQHF; CDR3 DNA: TGTGCCAGCAGCCAAGATCAGGGATGGAATCAGCCCCAGCATTTT
CDR3 length: 15; clone size: NA; J gene: TRBJ2-1; D gene: TRBD2; V gene: TRBV27; CDR3 protein: CASSFLAGAYNEQFF; CDR3 DNA: TGTGCCAGCAGTTTCCTAGCGGGAGCTTACAATGAGCAGTTCTTC
CDR3 length: 15; clone size: NA; J gene: TRBJ1-1; D gene: TRBD1; V gene: TRBV30; CDR3 protein: CAWMWDRTMNTEAFF; CDR3 DNA: TGTGCCTGGATGTGGGACAGGACTATGAACACTGAAGCTTTCTTT
CDR3 length: 18; clone size: NA; J gene: TRBJ2-1; D gene: NA; V gene: TRBV5-1; CDR3 protein: CASSPPIFDRGTYNEQFF; CDR3 DNA: TGCGCCAGCAGCCCTCCTATTTTCGACCGGGGGACCTACAATGAGCAGTTCTTC
CDR3 length: 14; clone size: NA; J gene: TRBJ2-7; D gene: NA; V gene: TRBV5-1; CDR3 protein: CASSLGSGAYEQYF; CDR3 DNA: TGCGCCAGCAGCTTGGGATCGGGGGCCTACGAGCAGTACTTC
CDR3 length: 15; clone size: few; J gene: TRBJ2-7; D gene: TRBD2; V gene: TRBV9; CDR3 protein: CASSEGLAGAYEQYF; CDR3 DNA: TGTGCCAGCAGCGAGGGGCTAGCGGGGGCCTACGAGCAGTACTTC
CDR3 length: 15; clone size: NA; J gene: TRBJ2-7; D gene: TRBD1; V gene: TRBV18; CDR3 protein: CASSPRQGKSYEQYF; CDR3 DNA: TGTGCCAGCTCCCCTAGACAGGGGAAATCCTACGAGCAGTACTTC
CDR3 length: 17; clone size: NA; J gene: TRBJ2-3; D gene: NA; V gene: TRBV29-1; CDR3 protein: CSVGTFSSYGGTDTQYF; CDR3 DNA: TGCAGCGTTGGGACTTTTAGCTCCTACGGCGGCACAGATACGCAGTATTTT
CDR3 length: 15; clone size: once; J gene: TRBJ2-3; D gene: TRBD1; V gene: TRBV28; CDR3 protein: CASNRQGEDTDTQYF; CDR3 DNA: TGTGCCAGCAACCGACAGGGGGAAGACACAGATACGCAGTATTTT
CDR3 length: 17; clone size: NA; J gene: TRBJ1-4; D gene: TRBD1; V gene: TRBV27; CDR3 protein: CASQQGTPFATNEKLFF; CDR3 DNA: TGTGCCAGCCAACAGGGGACTCCCTTTGCAACTAATGAAAAACTGTTTTTT
CDR3 length: 17; clone size: NA; J gene: TRBJ2-7; D gene: TRBD2; V gene: TRBV7-9; CDR3 protein: CASSTGLAGGPSYEQYF; CDR3 DNA: TGTGCCAGCAGCACGGGACTAGCGGGAGGACCCTCCTACGAGCAGTACTTC
CDR3 length: 13; clone size: NA; J gene: TRBJ2-7; D gene: NA; V gene: TRBV6-1; CDR3 protein: CASRRDGSYEQYF; CDR3 DNA: TGTGCCAGCAGGCGGGACGGCTCCTACGAGCAGTACTTC
CDR3 length: 14; clone size: NA; J gene: TRBJ1-5; D gene: NA; V gene: TRBV6-1; CDR3 protein: CASSEWQVNQPQHF; CDR3 DNA: TGTGCCAGCAGTGAATGGCAGGTCAATCAGCCCCAGCATTTT
CDR3 length: 15; clone size: once; J gene: TRBJ2-7; D gene: NA; V gene: TRBV27; CDR3 protein: CASSLYGGNAYEQYF; CDR3 DNA: TGTGCCAGCAGTTTATATGGCGGTAACGCCTACGAGCAGTACTTC
CDR3 length: 15; clone size: NA; J gene: TRBJ2-5; D gene: NA; V gene: TRBV19; CDR3 protein: CASSIRLTDQETQYF; CDR3 DNA: TGTGCCAGTAGTATCCGGCTGACAGATCAAGAGACCCAGTACTTC
CDR3 length: 15; clone size: NA; J gene: TRBJ2-7; D gene: TRBD2; V gene: TRBV11-2; CDR3 protein: CASSLGSSGTYEQYF; CDR3 DNA: TGTGCCAGCAGCTTAGGTTCTAGCGGAACCTACGAGCAGTACTTC
CDR3 length: 16; clone size: NA; J gene: TRBJ2-3; D gene: TRBD2; V gene: TRBV4-3; CDR3 protein: CASSQDLAGAADTQYF; CDR3 DNA: TGCGCCAGCAGCCAAGATCTAGCGGGAGCGGCAGATACGCAGTATTTT
CDR3 length: 18; clone size: once; J gene: TRBJ2-6; D gene: TRBD1; V gene: TRBV28; CDR3 protein: CASRPGTGISSGANVLTF; CDR3 DNA: TGTGCCAGCAGACCCGGGACAGGAATAAGCTCTGGGGCCAACGTCCTGACTTTC
CDR3 length: 11; clone size: NA; J gene: TRBJ2-1; D gene: NA; V gene: TRBV20-1; CDR3 protein: CSAPGENEQFF; CDR3 DNA: TGCAGTGCTCCCGGGGAAAATGAGCAGTTCTTC
CDR3 length: 13; clone size: NA; J gene: TRBJ1-2; D gene: NA; V gene: TRBV19; CDR3 protein: CASSGGGSYGYTF; CDR3 DNA: TGTGCCAGTAGTGGTGGCGGAAGCTATGGCTACACCTTC
CDR3 length: 11; clone size: NA; J gene: TRBJ2-7; D gene: NA; V gene: TRBV7-9; CDR3 protein: CASAGEYEQYF; CDR3 DNA: TGTGCCAGCGCTGGGGAATACGAGCAGTACTTC
CDR3 length: 17; clone size: NA; J gene: TRBJ1-3; D gene: NA; V gene: TRBV28; CDR3 protein: CASSFEGIGAFGNTIYF; CDR3 DNA: TGTGCCAGCAGTTTCGAGGGGATAGGCGCATTTGGAAACACCATATATTTT
CDR3 length: 16; clone size: NA; J gene: TRBJ1-1; D gene: NA; V gene: TRBV7-8; CDR3 protein: CASSPTGRGADTEAFF; CDR3 DNA: TGTGCCAGCAGCCCCACGGGAAGGGGCGCGGACACTGAAGCTTTCTTT
CDR3 length: 14; clone size: few; J gene: TRBJ1-1; D gene: NA; V gene: TRBV4-3; CDR3 protein: CASSQLTGGTEAFF; CDR3 DNA: TGCGCCAGCAGCCAACTGACAGGAGGAACTGAAGCTTTCTTT
CDR3 length: 14; clone size: once; J gene: TRBJ2-1; D gene: NA; V gene: TRBV27; CDR3 protein: CASSLGLSYNEQFF; CDR3 DNA: TGTGCCAGCAGTTTGGGACTTTCCTACAATGAGCAGTTCTTC
CDR3 length: 13; clone size: NA; J gene: TRBJ1-5; D gene: NA; V gene: TRBV27; CDR3 protein: CASSLRGGQPQHF; CDR3 DNA: TGTGCCAGCAGTTTGCGAGGGGGTCAGCCCCAGCATTTT
CDR3 length: 15; clone size: NA; J gene: TRBJ2-7; D gene: TRBD1; V gene: TRBV27; CDR3 protein: CASSPDRGVFYEQYF; CDR3 DNA: TGTGCCAGCAGTCCTGACAGGGGTGTTTTCTACGAGCAGTACTTC
CDR3 length: 14; clone size: NA; J gene: TRBJ1-2; D gene: TRBD1; V gene: TRBV7-9; CDR3 protein: CASSKTGGGYGYTF; CDR3 DNA: TGTGCCAGCAGCAAAACAGGGGGCGGCTATGGCTACACCTTC
CDR3 length: 14; clone size: NA; J gene: TRBJ2-2; D gene: NA; V gene: TRBV4-1; CDR3 protein: CASSQTGASGELFF; CDR3 DNA: TGCGCCAGCAGCCAGACCGGGGCGTCCGGGGAGCTGTTTTTT
CDR3 length: 17; clone size: NA; J gene: TRBJ2-3; D gene: TRBD1; V gene: TRBV19; CDR3 protein: CASNRIAGTGVIDTQYF; CDR3 DNA: TGTGCCAGTAACAGGATTGCCGGGACAGGGGTTATCGATACGCAGTATTTT
CDR3 length: 13; clone size: NA; J gene: TRBJ2-1; D gene: NA; V gene: TRBV28; CDR3 protein: CASSLGTYNEQFF; CDR3 DNA: TGTGCCAGCAGTTTAGGGACCTACAATGAGCAGTTCTTC
CDR3 length: 11; clone size: NA; J gene: TRBJ2-7; D gene: NA; V gene: TRBV9; CDR3 protein: CASSHPGEQYF; CDR3 DNA: TGTGCCAGCTCACACCCTGGGGAGCAGTACTTC
CDR3 length: 18; clone size: NA; J gene: TRBJ2-7; D gene: NA; V gene: TRBV18; CDR3 protein: CASSSTRDGLVPPYEQYF; CDR3 DNA: TGTGCCAGCTCATCGACTCGGGACGGCCTCGTACCTCCCTACGAGCAGTACTTC
CDR3 length: 13; clone size: NA; J gene: TRBJ1-4; D gene: NA; V gene: TRBV6-5; CDR3 protein: CASRPRFNEKLFF; CDR3 DNA: TGTGCCAGCAGACCTAGATTTAATGAAAAACTGTTTTTT
CDR3 length: 15; clone size: NA; J gene: TRBJ2-7; D gene: NA; V gene: TRBV4-1; CDR3 protein: CASSHVDTNSYEQYF; CDR3 DNA: TGCGCCAGCAGCCACGTGGACACAAACTCCTACGAGCAGTACTTC
CDR3 length: 13; clone size: once; J gene: TRBJ1-2; D gene: TRBD1; V gene: TRBV6-1; CDR3 protein: CASRGQTNYGYTF; CDR3 DNA: TGTGCCAGCAGGGGACAGACGAACTATGGCTACACCTTC
CDR3 length: 15; clone size: NA; J gene: TRBJ1-1; D gene: NA; V gene: TRBV4-1; CDR3 protein: CASSQDQGGNTEAFF; CDR3 DNA: TGCGCCAGCAGCCAAGATCAGGGAGGGAACACTGAAGCTTTCTTT
CDR3 length: 14; clone size: few; J gene: TRBJ2-7; D gene: NA; V gene: TRBV6-5; CDR3 protein: CASSYEGRAGEQYF; CDR3 DNA: TGTGCCAGCAGTTACGAGGGCAGGGCTGGCGAGCAGTACTTC
CDR3 length: 18; clone size: NA; J gene: TRBJ2-2; D gene: NA; V gene: TRBV7-9; CDR3 protein: CASSLAGTSLRGTGELFF; CDR3 DNA: TGTGCCAGCAGCTTGGCCGGGACCTCCCTTCGAGGCACCGGGGAGCTGTTTTTT
CDR3 length: 15; clone size: NA; J gene: TRBJ2-7; D gene: TRBD2; V gene: TRBV6-1; CDR3 protein: CASSVVTSGKYEQYF; CDR3 DNA: TGTGCCAGCAGTGTGGTAACTAGCGGGAAATACGAGCAGTACTTC